This TCR beta chain was sequenced during a study of blood T cell repertoires in COVID-19. In the study overall: Donors in the United States, Italy and Spain gave samples during acute or convalescent COVID-19. T cells, B-cell-depleted T cells, or PBMCs supplied cDNA or gDNA.

CDR1 and CDR2 from the germline V gene are KGHDR and SFDVKD. This CDR3 has 12 residues. The germline V and J ends were trimmed by 4 bases and 6 bases, with 8 bases remaining between them. The data were produced by immunoSEQ multiplex PCR, yet TCRdb's version contains in-frame clones alone and is incomplete. The table has a few hundred thousand clones, about 88% seen once; the top ten hold around 4.6%. This receptor was taken from a woman between 35 and 50 years old who had recovered from COVID-19. The chain is built from TRBV24-1 and TRBJ1-2; D is perhaps TRBD1 (5 bases). Sample: peripheral blood. CDR3 region: CATSDGRDGYTF. The DNA for the CDR3 is TGTGCCACCAGTGACGGCAGGGATGGCTACACCTTC.